These T cell receptor beta chains were read from a single sample in a study of Graves' ophthalmopathy and Graves' hyperthyroidism. A single record per CDR3 protein comes from TCRdb applying MiXCR to the multiplex PCR reads. The sample carries about 220,000 distinct CDR3 sequences, 20% to 25% recorded once. Sequences were obtained from peripheral blood. The receptor source for this set is a woman in her fifties or sixties with Graves' ophthalmopathy. CDR3s leave out the opening cysteine and the closing phenylalanine or tryptophan. Each record gives: J gene, V gene, D gene, CDR3 protein. The D gene is left open where the match is weak.

J: TRBJ2-4
V: TRBV6-5
D: NA
CDR3: ASSYGAAKNIQY

J: TRBJ2-7
V: TRBV20-1
D: TRBD2
CDR3: SARGGRAYEQY

J: TRBJ2-5
V: TRBV28
D: NA
CDR3: ASRPLVTQETQY

J: TRBJ1-1
V: TRBV6-5
D: TRBD1
CDR3: ASDRVAEAF

J: TRBJ1-1
V: TRBV12-3/TRBV12-4
D: NA
CDR3: ASSPQVGEAF

J: TRBJ2-7
V: TRBV3-1
D: NA
CDR3: ASSQGGGQQY

J: TRBJ1-3
V: TRBV28
D: NA
CDR3: ASTPGYGNTIY

J: TRBJ2-7
V: TRBV30
D: TRBD2
CDR3: AWSVFSGGKLYEQY

J: TRBJ1-1
V: TRBV27
D: TRBD1
CDR3: ASSSGQQAF

J: TRBJ1-2
V: TRBV15
D: NA
CDR3: ATSRDGGPRYGYT

J: TRBJ2-2
V: TRBV10-3
D: NA
CDR3: ATSGSENTGELF

J: TRBJ2-1
V: TRBV7-2
D: NA
CDR3: ASSLSHGSYNEQF

J: TRBJ1-5
V: TRBV20-1
D: NA
CDR3: SAIQARYSNQPQH

J: TRBJ2-1
V: TRBV3-1
D: TRBD2
CDR3: ASSPGLAGYNEQF

J: TRBJ1-1
V: TRBV19
D: TRBD1
CDR3: ASSIGGQGWGTEAF

J: TRBJ2-7
V: TRBV24-1
D: TRBD1
CDR3: ATSDAGTGGYEQY

J: TRBJ1-1
V: TRBV4-1
D: TRBD1
CDR3: ASSQEDRGRDF

J: TRBJ1-6
V: TRBV28
D: TRBD1
CDR3: ASSSTTGEFSPLH

J: TRBJ2-7
V: TRBV29-1
D: NA
CDR3: SVVGPGSVYEQY

J: TRBJ2-1
V: TRBV7-2
D: NA
CDR3: ASSLSRLGEQF

J: TRBJ2-7
V: TRBV18
D: TRBD1
CDR3: ASSSTGGGFYEQY

J: TRBJ1-2
V: TRBV6-5
D: NA
CDR3: ASITTANYGNT

J: TRBJ2-5
V: TRBV27
D: TRBD2
CDR3: ASSSPVGTSGMETQY

J: TRBJ1-2
V: TRBV27
D: NA
CDR3: ASSPGLSNSYYGYT

J: TRBJ2-5
V: TRBV6-1
D: NA
CDR3: ASSPEGTQETQY

J: TRBJ2-7
V: TRBV29-1
D: TRBD2
CDR3: SVESSEVGGPRY

J: TRBJ2-5
V: TRBV27
D: NA
CDR3: ASSLANWETQY

J: TRBJ1-2
V: TRBV6-5
D: NA
CDR3: ASSYSAAANNYGYT

J: TRBJ1-6
V: TRBV6-5
D: NA
CDR3: ASSSSIPLRTLH

J: TRBJ2-4
V: TRBV6-5
D: NA
CDR3: ASSYGRTPDKNIQY

J: TRBJ1-1
V: TRBV11-2
D: NA
CDR3: ASSLRASINTEAF

J: TRBJ2-2
V: TRBV11-2
D: NA
CDR3: ASSLTGYPTGELF

J: TRBJ2-5
V: TRBV5-1
D: TRBD1
CDR3: ASSLGQGKETQY

J: TRBJ2-5
V: TRBV20-1
D: NA
CDR3: SARPGPRETQY

J: TRBJ2-6
V: TRBV12-3/TRBV12-4
D: NA
CDR3: ASRTGNSGANVLT

J: TRBJ2-7
V: TRBV12-3/TRBV12-4
D: NA
CDR3: ASRFTGLNEQY

J: TRBJ1-5
V: TRBV7-2
D: NA
CDR3: ASSPHQGGQPQH

J: TRBJ1-2
V: TRBV11-2
D: TRBD1
CDR3: ASSRWTGGRRNYGYT